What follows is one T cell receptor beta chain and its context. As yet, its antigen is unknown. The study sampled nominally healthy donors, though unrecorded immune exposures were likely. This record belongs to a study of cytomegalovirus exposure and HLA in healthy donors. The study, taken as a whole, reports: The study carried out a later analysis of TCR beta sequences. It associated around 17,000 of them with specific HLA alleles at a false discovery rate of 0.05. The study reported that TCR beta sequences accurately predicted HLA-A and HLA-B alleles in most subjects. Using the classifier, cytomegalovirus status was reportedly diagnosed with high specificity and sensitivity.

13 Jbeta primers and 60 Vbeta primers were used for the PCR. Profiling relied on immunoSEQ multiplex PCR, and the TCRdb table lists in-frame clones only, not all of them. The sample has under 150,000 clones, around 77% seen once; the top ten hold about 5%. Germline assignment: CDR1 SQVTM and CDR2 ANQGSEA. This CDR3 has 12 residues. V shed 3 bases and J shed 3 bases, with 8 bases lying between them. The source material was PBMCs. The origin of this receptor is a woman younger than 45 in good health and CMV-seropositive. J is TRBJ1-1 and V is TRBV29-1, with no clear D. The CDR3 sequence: CSVDFRDTEAFF. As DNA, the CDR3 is TGCAGCGTTGATTTCCGGGACACTGAAGCTTTCTTT. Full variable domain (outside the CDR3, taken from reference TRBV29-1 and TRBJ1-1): SAVISQKPSRDICQRGTSLTIQCQVDSQVTMMFWYRQQPGQSLTLIATANQGSEATYESGFVIDKFPISRPNLTFSTLTVSNMSPEDSSIYLCSVDFRDTEAFFGQGTRLTVV.